The 18 T cell receptor beta chains given below trace back to one sample, sequenced in a study of Graves' ophthalmopathy and Graves' hyperthyroidism. Researchers took RNA transcripts and amplified TCR beta CDR3 regions from them. Investigators did first-round RT-PCR with HTBI primers, then second-round multiplex PCR. TCRdb re-derived calls from the multiplex PCR reads in MiXCR, one entry per CDR3 protein. The sample includes 650,000 to 900,000 distinct CDR3 sequences, approximately 40% of them seen just once. The sample taken for sequencing was peripheral blood. All receptors come from an adult man with Graves' ophthalmopathy.

CDR3 DNA: TGTGCCAGTAGTATCGCCCGAACAGGGGGGGATCAGCCCCAGCATTTT. Protein: CASSIARTGGDQPQHF. This chain joins TRBV19 and TRBJ1-5; 8 nucleotides line up with TRBD1. CDR1 is LNHDA and CDR2 is SQIVND in the germline V gene (reference sequence). This CDR3 has 16 residues. V shed 3 bases and J 5 bases; nucleotides not matched to a gene: 9.

The J gene is TRBJ1-6, the V gene TRBV10-3; no definite D call. CDR1 ENHRY and CDR2 SYGVKD come from the germline V gene. The CDR3 consists of 15 residues. Trimming shortened V by 2 bases and J by 9 bases, and 14 bases separated the two germline ends. CDR3 sequence reads: CAISETGSGGSPLHF. The CDR3 region has the DNA TGTGCCATCAGTGAGACCGGGTCGGGAGGTTCACCCCTCCACTTT.

The V call is TRBV29-1, the J call TRBJ1-2; D uncertain. V lost 8 bases and J 2 bases, leaving 9 bases between the germline ends. This CDR3 region has 11 residues. CDR1 SQVTM and CDR2 ANQGSEA come from the germline V gene. The CDR3 loop reads CSLAGNYGYTF. The CDR3, as DNA: TGCAGCTTAGCTGGAAACTATGGCTACACCTTC.

V usage is TRBV11-2 and J usage is TRBJ2-5; possible D gene TRBD1, 5 bases. The CDR3 consists of 14 residues. The germline CDR1 and CDR2 sequences are SGHAT and FQNNGV. V was cut by 4 bases and J by 5 bases, with 14 bases left in between. The CDR3 spells CASSSSTGWETQYF. The CDR3 DNA is TGTGCCAGCAGCTCCTCCACAGGATGGGAGACCCAGTACTTC.

This clonotype was counted a few times. The CDR3 protein is CATKQGADNSPLHF. The CDR3 nucleotides read TGTGCCACCAAACAGGGGGCGGATAATTCACCCCTCCACTTT. The gene calls are TRBV10-3 and TRBJ1-6, with TRBD1 identical over 9 bases. V gave up 10 bases and J gave up 5 bases; unmatched junction bases: 6. The CDR3 is 14 amino acids. Per the germline V gene, CDR1 is ENHRY and CDR2 is SYGVKD.

This chain uses TRBV20-1 with TRBJ2-5, with 10 bases identical to TRBD2. The J call is doubtful: the DNA matches TRBJ2-1 better. The germline CDR1 and CDR2 sequences are DFQATT and SNEGSKA (reference sequence). The CDR3 has 14 amino acids. CDR3 residues: CSASLAGEYNEQFF. In nucleotides, the CDR3 is TGCAGTGCTAGCCTAGCGGGAGAATACAATGAGCAGTTCTTC.

This clonotype was recorded once. Because it lacks the conserved phenylalanine or tryptophan at the end, this CDR3 is likely a read error. This sequence joins TRBV12-3 or TRBV12-4 and TRBJ1-1, with 9 bases aligning to TRBD1. The CDR3 is made up of 14 amino acids. In DNA, the CDR3 is TGTGCTAGTGGTAAGGGACAGGGAGCCACTGAAGCTTTCTCT. This sequence encodes CASGKGQGATEAFS.

This rearrangement joins TRBV10-3 to TRBJ1-6; D may be TRBD1 (6 bases). CDR3 length equals 14 residues. Trimming took off 11 bases at V and 4 bases at J, with 15 bases between the two ends. CDR1 and CDR2 from the germline V gene are ENHRY and SYGVKD. The CDR3 DNA sequence: TGTGCCTCATGGACAGACAGATATAATTCACCCCTCCACTTT. It codes for CASWTDRYNSPLHF.

V and J are TRBV7-9 and TRBJ2-2, with D unclear. Between the trimmed V and J ends, which lost 1 base and 6 bases, there was a span of 12 bases. This CDR3 spans 15 amino acids. Germline CDR1 and CDR2: SEHNR and FQNEAQ (reference sequence). CDR3 amino acids: CASSLDSSRAGELFF. CDR3 DNA sequence: TGTGCCAGCAGCTTAGATTCCAGCCGGGCCGGGGAGCTGTTTTTT.

As for this clonotype: The junction departs from germline at one end; a sequencing error may be responsible. This chain joins TRBV9 and TRBJ2-5; no definite D call. Germline CDR1 SGDLS, CDR2 YYNGEE. CDR3 length: 15 residues. CDR3 protein: CASSFRLPEQATQYF. CDR3 nucleotide sequence: TGTGCCAGCAGTTTTAGGCTGCCGGAGCAAGCGACCCAGTACTTC.

The table lists this clonotype with many counts. The rearrangement links TRBV2 to TRBJ1-2, with 7 bases fitting TRBD1. V lost 6 bases and J lost 7; bases outside the gene matches: 11. Germline assignment: CDR1 SNHLY and CDR2 FYNNEI. The CDR3 extends over 14 amino acids. Written as DNA, the CDR3 is TGTGCCAGCAGCTTTCTGGGACAGATCTCTGGCTACACCTTC. Protein: CASSFLGQISGYTF.

On this clonotype: Being one base from a much bigger clone, this may be a read error. The chain combines TRBV9 with TRBJ1-6; D uncertain. Germline V gives CDR1 SGDLS, CDR2 YYNGEE. The V end lost 0 bases, the J end lost 7 bases, and 11 bases lay between the germline ends. The CDR3 has 15 residues. This CDR3 is CASSVGPLGNSPLHF. DNA for the CDR3: TGTGCCAGCAGCGTAGGGCCTTTGGGAAATTCACCCCTCCACTTT.

The J gene is TRBJ2-7, the V gene TRBV6-5; TRBD1 might be the D (6 bases). V was pared by 6 bases and J by 3 bases, with 18 bases between. The CDR3 sequence is 15 residues long. The V gene's germline CDR1 is MNHEY and CDR2 SVGAGI. CDR3 protein: CASSGPTGLGYEQYF. DNA for the CDR3: TGTGCCAGCAGCGGGCCGACAGGTCTGGGCTACGAGCAGTACTTC.

This clonotype was detected ten times or more. The DNA of the CDR3 is TGCAGTGCTTCACAGGAATTCAGAGGCTACACCTTC. This gives the protein CSASQEFRGYTF. The chain is built from TRBV20-1 and TRBJ1-2; the D gene is possibly TRBD1 (5 bases). Trimming shortened V by 5 bases and J by 8 bases, and 15 bases separated the two germline ends. Germline loops: CDR1 DFQATT, CDR2 SNEGSKA (reference sequence). The CDR3 covers 12 residues.

The table lists this clonotype with a few counts. V usage is TRBV20-1 and J usage is TRBJ2-7; tentatively, D is TRBD1 (6 bases). Germline CDR1 DFQATT, CDR2 SNEGSKA (reference sequence). V lost 4 bases and J 2 bases, leaving 15 bases between the germline ends. The CDR3 consists of 14 residues. The CDR3 sequence is CSANSGQFPYEQYF. The DNA of the CDR3 is TGCAGTGCTAATTCGGGACAATTTCCCTACGAGCAGTACTTC.

Comments on this clonotype: A much larger clone is a single base away; this may be a read error. The CDR3 spells CASSQGLHQPQHF. CDR3 bases: TGCGCCAGCAGCCAAGGCTTACATCAGCCCCAGCATTTT. The V and J genes are TRBV4-1 and TRBJ1-5; D not resolved. V shed 1 base and J shed 5 bases, with 6 bases lying between them. This CDR3 has 13 residues. Germline CDR1 MGHRA, CDR2 YSYEKL.

This clonotype was recorded a few times. The genes are TRBV19 and TRBJ2-6, with 8 nucleotides matching TRBD1. V was pared by 6 bases and J by 2 bases, with 3 bases of the junction left unmatched. The CDR3 length is 15 residues. From germline, CDR1 is LNHDA and CDR2 SQIVND (reference sequence). CDR3 nucleotide sequence: TGTGCCAGTAGCCGACAGGGGACTGGGGCCAACGTCCTGACTTTC. It encodes CASSRQGTGANVLTF.

This clonotype occurred many times. The V gene is TRBV19, the J gene TRBJ2-5; 7 bases match TRBD1. Germline V CDR1 and CDR2: LNHDA, SQIVND (reference sequence). The CDR3 extends over 14 amino acids. The V segment lost 3 bases and the J segment 5 bases; nucleotides outside the gene matches: 6. CDR3 sequence reads: CASSIDRVDETQYF. The CDR3, as DNA: TGTGCCAGTAGTATCGACAGGGTCGACGAGACCCAGTACTTC.